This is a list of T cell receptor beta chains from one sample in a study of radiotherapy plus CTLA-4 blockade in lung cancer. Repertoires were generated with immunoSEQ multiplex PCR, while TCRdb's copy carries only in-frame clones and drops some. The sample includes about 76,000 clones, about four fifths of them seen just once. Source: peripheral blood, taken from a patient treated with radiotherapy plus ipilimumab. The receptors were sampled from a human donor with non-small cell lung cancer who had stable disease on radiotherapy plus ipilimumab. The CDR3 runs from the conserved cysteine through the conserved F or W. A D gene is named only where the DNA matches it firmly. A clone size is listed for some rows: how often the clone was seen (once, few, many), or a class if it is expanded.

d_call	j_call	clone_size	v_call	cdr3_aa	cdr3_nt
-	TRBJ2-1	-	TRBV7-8	CASSQQETSDEQFF	TGTGCCAGCAGCCAACAGGAGACGTCGGATGAGCAGTTCTTC
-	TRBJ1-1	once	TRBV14	CASSQDGVRTRVF	TGTGCCAGCAGCCAAGATGGGGTACGGACCAGGGTTTTT
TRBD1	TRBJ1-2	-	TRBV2	CASTRDRRGYTF	TGTGCCAGCACGAGGGACAGACGTGGCTACACCTTC
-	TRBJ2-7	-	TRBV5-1	CASSTGHHSYEQYF	TGCGCCAGCAGCACGGGACACCACTCCTACGAGCAGTACTTC
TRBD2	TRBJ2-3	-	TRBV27	CASSLRAGGFSDTQYF	TGTGCCAGCAGTTTAAGGGCGGGGGGGTTCTCAGATACGCAGTATTTT
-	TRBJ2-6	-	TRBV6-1	CASSVGSTFSGANVLTF	TGTGCCAGCAGTGTAGGTTCCACTTTCTCTGGGGCCAACGTCCTGACTTTC
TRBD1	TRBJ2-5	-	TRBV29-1	CSVETGYQETQYF	TGCAGCGTTGAGACAGGGTATCAAGAGACCCAGTACTTC
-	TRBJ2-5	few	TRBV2	CASSEWGDSKKTQYF	TGTGCCAGCAGTGAATGGGGGGATTCTAAAAAGACCCAGTACTTC
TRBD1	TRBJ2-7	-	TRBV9	CASSKGQGAYEQYF	TGTGCCAGCAGCAAGGGACAGGGGGCCTACGAGCAGTACTTC
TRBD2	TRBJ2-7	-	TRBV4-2	CASSQPRTSSAPYEQYF	TGTGCCAGCAGCCAGCCGCGGACTAGCAGCGCCCCCTACGAGCAGTACTTC
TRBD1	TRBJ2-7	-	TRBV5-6	CASSLSRGIGIDEQYF	TGTGCCAGCAGCTTGTCCAGGGGGATTGGGATTGACGAGCAGTACTTC
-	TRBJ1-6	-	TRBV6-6	CASSQLSSYNSPLHF	TGTGCCAGCAGTCAGCTGAGCTCCTATAATTCACCCCTCCACTTT
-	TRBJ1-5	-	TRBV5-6	CASSLGVGGNQPQHF	TGTGCCAGCAGCTTGGGGGTAGGGGGCAATCAGCCCCAGCATTTT
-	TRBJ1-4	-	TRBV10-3	CAISETQRGPEKLFF	TGTGCCATCAGTGAGACGCAGAGGGGTCCTGAAAAACTGTTTTTT
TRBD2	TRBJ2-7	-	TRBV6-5	CASRGTSGDSYEQYF	TGTGCCAGCAGAGGGACTAGCGGGGACTCCTACGAGCAGTACTTC
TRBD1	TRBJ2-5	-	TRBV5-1	CASSLYRGPQETQYF	TGCGCCAGCAGCTTGTATAGGGGGCCTCAAGAGACCCAGTACTTC
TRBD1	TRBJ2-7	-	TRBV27	CASSFSRGREQYF	TGTGCCAGCAGTTTTAGCAGGGGGCGCGAGCAGTACTTC
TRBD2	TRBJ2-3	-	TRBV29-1	CSVRTSGEGRTDTQYF	TGCAGCGTTAGGACTAGCGGGGAGGGGAGGACAGATACGCAGTATTTT
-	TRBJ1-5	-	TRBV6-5	CASSSGLRDQPQHF	TGTGCCAGCAGTTCGGGACTGCGGGATCAGCCCCAGCATTTT
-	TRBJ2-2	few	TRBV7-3	CASSLQGDGTGELFF	TGTGCCAGCAGCTTACAGGGTGATGGCACCGGGGAGCTGTTTTTT
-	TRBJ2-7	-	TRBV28	CASSLLANYEQYF	TGTGCCAGCAGTTTACTAGCGAACTACGAGCAGTACTTC
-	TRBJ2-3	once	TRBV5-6	CASSLRPEGADTQYF	TGTGCCAGCAGCCTCCGGCCTGAAGGAGCAGATACGCAGTATTTT
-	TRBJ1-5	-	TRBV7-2	CASSFAHGNQPQHF	TGTGCCAGCAGCTTTGCTCATGGCAATCAGCCCCAGCATTTT
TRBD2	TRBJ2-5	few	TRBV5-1	CASSLAALAGGTGETQYF	TGCGCCAGCAGCTTGGCGGCTCTAGCGGGGGGGACGGGAGAGACCCAGTACTTC
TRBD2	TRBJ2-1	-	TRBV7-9	CATRGPSGGANEQFF	TGTGCCACCCGAGGCCCTAGCGGGGGGGCCAATGAGCAGTTCTTC
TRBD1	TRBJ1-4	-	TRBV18	CASSVTGGKEKLFF	TGTGCCAGCTCCGTAACAGGGGGCAAGGAAAAACTGTTTTTT
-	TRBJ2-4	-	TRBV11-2	CASSLGHIKNIQYF	TGTGCCAGCAGCTTGGGTCACATCAAAAACATTCAGTACTTC
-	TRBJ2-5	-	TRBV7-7	CASSLLRGPRETQYF	TGTGCCAGCAGCTTATTAAGGGGACCTAGGGAGACCCAGTACTTC
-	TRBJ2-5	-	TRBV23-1	CASSLLPIYF	TGCGCCAGCAGTCTCCTCCCCATATACTTC
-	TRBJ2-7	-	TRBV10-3	CAIGGQSYEQYF	TGTGCCATCGGAGGACAGTCCTACGAGCAGTACTTC
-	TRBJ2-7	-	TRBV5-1	CASSLEGTWSQYF	TGCGCCAGCAGCTTGGAAGGAACGTGGAGTCAGTACTTC
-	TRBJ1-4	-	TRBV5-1	CASREGATNEKLFF	TGCGCCAGCAGGGAGGGAGCAACTAATGAAAAACTGTTTTTT
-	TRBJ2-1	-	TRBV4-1	CASSHSLVSGLHEQFF	TGCGCCAGCAGCCATTCCCTAGTAAGCGGGCTACATGAGCAGTTCTTC
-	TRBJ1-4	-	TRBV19	CASSEGPLGTAANEKLFF	TGTGCCAGTAGTGAGGGCCCCCTTGGGACGGCAGCTAATGAAAAACTGTTTTTT
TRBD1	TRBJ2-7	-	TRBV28	CASRPTGAYEQYF	TGTGCCAGCAGGCCGACAGGGGCCTACGAGCAGTACTTC
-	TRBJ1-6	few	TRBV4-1	CASSQGLRTTYNSPLHF	TGCGCCAGCAGCCAAGGTCTGCGGACGACCTATAATTCACCCCTCCACTTT
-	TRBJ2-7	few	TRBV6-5	CASSYLGVGVEQYF	TGTGCCAGCAGTTACCTCGGGGTAGGGGTCGAGCAGTACTTC
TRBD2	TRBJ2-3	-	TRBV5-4	CASSLGAGGLGDTQYF	TGTGCCAGCAGCTTAGGGGCGGGAGGTTTAGGAGATACGCAGTATTTT
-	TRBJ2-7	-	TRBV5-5	CASSVGGGRFNEQYF	TGTGCCAGCAGCGTGGGGGGTGGCAGGTTCAACGAGCAGTACTTC
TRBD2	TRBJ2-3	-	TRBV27	CASSITGGPADTQYF	TGTGCCAGCAGTATAACGGGGGGGCCTGCAGATACGCAGTATTTT
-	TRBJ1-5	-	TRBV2	CASSPGFIQPQHF	TGTGCCAGCAGTCCCGGGTTTATACAGCCCCAGCATTTT
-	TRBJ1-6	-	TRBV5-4	CASSLGQRESSPLHF	TGTGCCAGCAGCTTGGGTCAGCGGGAGAGTTCACCCCTCCACTTT
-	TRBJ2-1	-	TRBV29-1	CSVEGLEQFF	TGCAGCGTTGAGGGGTTGGAGCAGTTCTTC
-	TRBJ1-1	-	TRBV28	CASSINRDSAEAFF	TGTGCCAGCAGTATAAACAGGGACTCAGCTGAAGCTTTCTTT
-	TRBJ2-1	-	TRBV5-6	CASSLGMGEVSASEQFF	TGTGCCAGCAGCTTGGGAATGGGGGAAGTGAGCGCGAGTGAGCAGTTCTTC
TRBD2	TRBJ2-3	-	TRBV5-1	CASSLGGTTSGFTDTQYF	TGCGCCAGCAGCTTGGGGGGAACGACTAGCGGTTTCACAGATACGCAGTATTTT
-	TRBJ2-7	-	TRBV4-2	CASSQVTGDLADVGYEQYF	TGTGCCAGCAGCCAAGTGACCGGAGACTTAGCGGACGTGGGGTACGAGCAGTACTTC
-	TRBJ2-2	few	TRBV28	CASRGGLNTGELFF	TGTGCCAGCAGGGGCGGACTCAACACCGGGGAGCTGTTTTTT
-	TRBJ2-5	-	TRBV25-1	CASSGLETQYF	TGTGCCAGCAGTGGATTAGAGACCCAGTACTTC
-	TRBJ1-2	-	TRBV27	CASSLSTGMQGYTF	TGTGCCAGCAGTTTATCGACGGGAATGCAGGGCTACACCTTC
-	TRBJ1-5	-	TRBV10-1	CASSEQRNQPQHF	TGCGCCAGCAGTGAGCAACGGAATCAGCCCCAGCATTTT
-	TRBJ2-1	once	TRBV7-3	CASSLTVTVGRSYNEQFF	TGTGCCAGCAGCTTAACCGTTACGGTCGGGAGATCCTACAATGAGCAGTTCTTC
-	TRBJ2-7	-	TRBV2	CATRAVGILDEQYF	TGTGCCACTCGGGCAGTGGGGATTCTCGACGAGCAGTACTTC
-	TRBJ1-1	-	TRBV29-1	CSVDNGAGTEAFF	TGCAGCGTTGACAATGGGGCAGGAACTGAAGCTTTCTTT